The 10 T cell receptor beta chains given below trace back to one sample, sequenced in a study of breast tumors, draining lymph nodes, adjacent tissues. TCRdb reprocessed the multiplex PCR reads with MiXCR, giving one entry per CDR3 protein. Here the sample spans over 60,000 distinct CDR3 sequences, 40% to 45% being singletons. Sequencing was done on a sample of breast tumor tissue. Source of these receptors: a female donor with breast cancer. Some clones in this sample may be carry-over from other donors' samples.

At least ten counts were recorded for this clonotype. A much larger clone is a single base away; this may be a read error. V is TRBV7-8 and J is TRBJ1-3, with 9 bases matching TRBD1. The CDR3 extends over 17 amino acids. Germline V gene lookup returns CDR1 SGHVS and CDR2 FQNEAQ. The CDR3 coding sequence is TGTGCCAGCAGCCAGGGGACAGGGAGTTACTCTGGAAACCCCATATATTTT. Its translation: CASSQGTGSYSGNPIYF.

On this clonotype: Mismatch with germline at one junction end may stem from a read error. The CDR3 DNA sequence: TGTGCCAGCAGAGAAATAGCGGGAGTGAACACCGGGGGGCTGTTCTTT. It codes for CASREIAGVNTGGLFF. The chain employs TRBV6-1 and TRBJ2-2; TRBD2 matches at 9 bases. The germline CDR1 and CDR2 sequences are MNHNS and SASEGT. The CDR3 extends over 16 amino acids.

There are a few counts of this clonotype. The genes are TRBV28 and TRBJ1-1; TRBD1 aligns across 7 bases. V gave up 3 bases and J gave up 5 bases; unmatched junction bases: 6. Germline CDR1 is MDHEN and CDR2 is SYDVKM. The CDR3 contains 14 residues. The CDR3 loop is CASSFEGARTEAFF. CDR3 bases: TGTGCCAGCAGTTTTGAGGGGGCGCGAACTGAAGCTTTCTTT.

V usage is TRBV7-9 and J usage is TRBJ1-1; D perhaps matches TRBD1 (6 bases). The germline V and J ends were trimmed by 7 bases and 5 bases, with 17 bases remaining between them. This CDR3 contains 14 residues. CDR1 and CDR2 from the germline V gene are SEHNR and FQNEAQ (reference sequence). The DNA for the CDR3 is TGTGCCAGCATCTTGGGGGGGCTGAGTACTGAAGCTTTCTTT. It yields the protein CASILGGLSTEAFF. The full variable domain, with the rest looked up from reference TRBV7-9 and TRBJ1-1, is DTGVSQNPRHKITKRGQNVTFRCDPISEHNRLYWYRQTLGQGPEFLTYFQNEAQLEKSRLLSDRFSAERPKGSFSTLEIQRTEQGDSAMYLCASILGGLSTEAFFGQGTRLTVV.

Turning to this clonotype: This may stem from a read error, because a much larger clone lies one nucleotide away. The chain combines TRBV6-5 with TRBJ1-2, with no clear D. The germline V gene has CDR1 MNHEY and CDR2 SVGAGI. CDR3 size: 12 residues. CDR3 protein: CASRGNIYGYIF. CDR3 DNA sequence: TGTGCCAGCAGAGGGAATATCTATGGCTACATCTTC.

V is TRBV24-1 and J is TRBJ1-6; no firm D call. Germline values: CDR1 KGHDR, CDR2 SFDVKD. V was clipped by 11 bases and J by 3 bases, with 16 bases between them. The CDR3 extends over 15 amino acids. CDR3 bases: TGTGCCAACTCGTGGAGGGAGGACTATAATTCACCCCTCCACTTT. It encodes CANSWREDYNSPLHF.

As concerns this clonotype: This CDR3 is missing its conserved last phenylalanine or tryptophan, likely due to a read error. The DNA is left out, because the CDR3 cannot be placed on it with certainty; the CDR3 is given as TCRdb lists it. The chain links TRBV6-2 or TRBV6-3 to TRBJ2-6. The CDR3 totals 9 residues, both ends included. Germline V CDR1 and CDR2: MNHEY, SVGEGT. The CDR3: CASSRSRTS.

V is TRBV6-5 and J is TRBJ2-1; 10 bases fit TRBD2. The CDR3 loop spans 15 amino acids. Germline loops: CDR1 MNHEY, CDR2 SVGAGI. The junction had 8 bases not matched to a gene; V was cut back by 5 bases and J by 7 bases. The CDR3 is CASSHLETSGNEQFF. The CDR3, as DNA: TGTGCCAGCAGTCACTTGGAGACTAGCGGGAATGAGCAGTTCTTC.

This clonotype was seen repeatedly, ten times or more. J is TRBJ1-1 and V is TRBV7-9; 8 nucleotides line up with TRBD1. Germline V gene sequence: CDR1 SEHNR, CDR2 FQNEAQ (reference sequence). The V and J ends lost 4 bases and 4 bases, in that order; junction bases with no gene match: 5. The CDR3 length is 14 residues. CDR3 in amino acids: CASSSQGALTEAFF. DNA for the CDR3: TGTGCCAGCAGCTCCCAGGGGGCCCTCACTGAAGCTTTCTTT.

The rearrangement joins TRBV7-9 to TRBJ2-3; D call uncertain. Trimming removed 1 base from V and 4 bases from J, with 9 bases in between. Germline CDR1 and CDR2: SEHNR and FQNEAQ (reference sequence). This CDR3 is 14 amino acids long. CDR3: CASSLGRAPDTQYF. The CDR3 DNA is TGTGCCAGCAGCTTAGGGAGAGCTCCAGATACGCAGTATTTT.